This passage covers 2 T cell receptor beta chains from one sample sequenced in a study of shared clonotypes between healthy human individuals. The protocol was immunoSEQ multiplex PCR, while the TCRdb copy is restricted to in-frame clones and leaves out a portion. This sample has millions of clones, with 95% found just once. Sample: naive CD4+ T cells sorted from blood. The subset is: CD45RA+ positively selected. The receptor source for this set is a man between 18 and 35 years old in good health.

This chain joins TRBV25-1 and TRBJ2-7; D not certain. Germline CDR1 is MGHDK and CDR2 is SYGVNS. The germline V and J ends were trimmed by 4 bases and 4 bases, with 14 bases remaining between them. The CDR3 is 14 residues long. CDR3 DNA sequence: TGTGCCAGCAGTGCAAAAAACAGCGATTACGAGCAGTACTTC. Its protein product is CASSAKNSDYEQYF.

CDR3 protein: CSVRGQGYEQYF. Written as DNA, the CDR3 is TGCAGCGTCCGGGGACAGGGCTACGAGCAGTACTTC. The chain employs TRBV29-1 and TRBJ2-7, with TRBD1 identical over 9 bases. CDR3 length: 12 residues. Per the germline V gene, CDR1 is SQVTM and CDR2 is ANQGSEA. Trimming cost V 6 bases and J 3 bases; bases outside gene matches: 3.